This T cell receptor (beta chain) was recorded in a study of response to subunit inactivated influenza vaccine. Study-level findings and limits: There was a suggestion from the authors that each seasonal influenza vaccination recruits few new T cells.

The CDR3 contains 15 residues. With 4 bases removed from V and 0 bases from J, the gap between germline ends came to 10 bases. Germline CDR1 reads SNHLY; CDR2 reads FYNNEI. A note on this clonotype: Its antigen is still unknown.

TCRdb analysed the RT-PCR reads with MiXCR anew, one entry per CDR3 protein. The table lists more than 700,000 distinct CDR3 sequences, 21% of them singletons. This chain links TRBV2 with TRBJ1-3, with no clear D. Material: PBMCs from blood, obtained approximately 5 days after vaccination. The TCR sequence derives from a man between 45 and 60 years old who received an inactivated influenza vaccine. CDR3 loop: CASSADSVSGNTIYF. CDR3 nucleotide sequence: TGTGCCAGCAGTGCGGACTCGGTCTCTGGAAACACCATATATTTT.